These 25 T cell receptor beta chains share one sample of origin, sequenced in a study of shared clonotypes between healthy human individuals. Sequencing used immunoSEQ multiplex PCR; TCRdb keeps in-frame clones, though not all of them. The table lists about 2.2 million clones, approximately 92% of them singletons, with about 1.7% in the top ten. Positively selected for CCR7, the CD45RO-negative cells used as naive CD8 cells excluded terminally differentiated effector memory CD45RA+ cells. The sequencing input was naive CD8+ T cells from PBMCs. Every receptor here comes from a man aged 18-30 years in good health. Some clones in this sample may be carry-over from other donors' samples.

Worth noting for this clone: The junction differs from germline at one of its ends, possibly a read error. The genes are TRBV28 and TRBJ2-7, with a tentative D call TRBD2 (5 bases). The germline V gene encodes CDR1 MDHEN and CDR2 SYDVKM. This CDR3 comprises 15 residues. CDR3 in amino acids: CASTLGKLVTYEQYF. The CDR3 DNA reads TGTGCCAGCACTTTAGGCAAACTAGTTACCTACGAGCAGTACTTC.

V gene TRBV11-3 combines with J gene TRBJ2-5, with D perhaps TRBD2 (5 bases). The V and J ends lost 5 bases and 2 bases respectively, with 9 bases between them. Germline CDR1 SGHNT, CDR2 YENEEA. The CDR3 totals 13 residues. The CDR3 sequence is CASSGREQETQYF. The CDR3 nucleotides are TGTGCCAGCAGCGGTAGGGAGCAAGAGACCCAGTACTTC.

This chain joins TRBV9 and TRBJ2-7; tentatively, D is TRBD2 (5 bases). The germline V and J ends were trimmed by 0 bases and 5 bases, with 15 bases remaining between them. Germline values: CDR1 SGDLS, CDR2 YYNGEE. The CDR3 is made up of 15 amino acids. The CDR3 sequence is CASSVVGDPRDEQYF. The CDR3 region has the DNA TGTGCCAGCAGCGTAGTGGGAGATCCGAGGGACGAGCAGTACTTC.

Regarding this clone: The identical CDR3 is also encoded by other nucleotide sequences in the sample. The chain uses TRBV29-1 and TRBJ2-7, with D possibly TRBD2 on 6 matching bases. The CDR3 is 11 residues long. Germline CDR1 and CDR2: SQVTM and ANQGSEA. The ends were cut back, 6 bases at V and 2 bases at J, with 8 bases in the middle. CDR3 in amino acids: CSVGRPYEQYF. In DNA form, the CDR3 reads TGCAGCGTCGGGAGACCCTACGAGCAGTACTTC.

The chain is built from TRBV7-8 and TRBJ2-3; 7 bases line up with TRBD2. The CDR3 runs to 16 residues. Trimming cost V 4 bases and J 4 bases; bases outside gene matches: 11. CDR1 is SGHVS and CDR2 is FQNEAQ in the germline V gene. CDR3: CASSSSWRESADTQYF. The DNA of the CDR3 is TGTGCCAGCAGCTCCTCTTGGCGGGAGAGCGCAGATACGCAGTATTTT. Full variable domain (outside the CDR3, taken from reference TRBV7-8 and TRBJ2-3): GAGVSQSPRYKVAKRGQDVALRCDPISGHVSLFWYQQALGQGPEFLTYFQNEAQLDKSGLPSDRFFAERPEGSVSTLKIQRTQQEDSAVYLCASSSSWRESADTQYFGPGTRLTVL.

The CDR3 DNA reads as TGTGCCAGCAGCTTAGATGTAATGAAGAAGGATGAGCAGTTCTTC. Encoded protein: CASSLDVMKKDEQFF. The V gene is TRBV11-2, the J gene TRBJ2-1; D call uncertain. The V gene's germline CDR1 is SGHAT and CDR2 FQNNGV. V lost 0 bases, J lost 8 bases, and 14 bases lay in between. This CDR3 spans 15 amino acids.

Concerning this clone itself: Other DNA sequences from this sample encode an identical CDR3 as well. The chain joins TRBV28 to TRBJ1-4; TRBD1 matches 8 bases. The V gene end was trimmed by 2 bases and the J gene end by 8 bases; junction bases not matched to a gene: 4. CDR1 is MDHEN and CDR2 is SYDVKM in the germline V gene. The CDR3 consists of 14 residues. DNA for the CDR3: TGTGCCAGCAGTTTAGGACAGGGAAGGGAAAAACTGTTTTTT. Protein: CASSLGQGREKLFF. Variable domain in full (rest from reference TRBV28 and TRBJ1-4): DVKVTQSSRYLVKRTGEKVFLECVQDMDHENMFWYRQDPGLGLRLIYFSYDVKMKEKGDIPEGYSVSREKKERFSLILESASTNQTSMYLCASSLGQGREKLFFGSGTQLSVL.

The V call is TRBV27, the J call TRBJ2-5; 10 nucleotides match TRBD2. From germline, CDR1 is MNHEY and CDR2 SMNVEV (reference sequence). CDR3 length: 20 residues. V lost 3 bases, J lost 5 bases, and 21 bases stayed unmatched. CDR3 region: CASSLSLLGLAGDGRETQYF. Here the CDR3 DNA reads TGTGCCAGCAGTTTGTCATTGTTAGGTCTAGCGGGAGACGGCCGGGAGACCCAGTACTTC.

About this clone: Other DNA sequences in this sample translate to the same CDR3. The rearrangement links TRBV30 to TRBJ1-2; TRBD1 might be the D (5 bases). The germline V gene encodes CDR1 GTSNPN and CDR2 SVGIG (reference sequence). Trimming left V 0 bases short and J 7 bases short, with 9 bases between. The CDR3 is made up of 12 amino acids. This CDR3 is CAWSVGARGYTF. In DNA form, the CDR3 reads TGTGCCTGGAGTGTCGGGGCGCGTGGCTACACCTTC. The variable domain in full, with the rest retrieved from reference TRBV30 and TRBJ1-2, is SQTIHQWPATLVQPVGSPLSLECTVEGTSNPNLYWYRQAAGRGLQLLFYSVGIGQISSEVPQNLSASRPQDRQFILSSKKLLLSDSGFYLCAWSVGARGYTFGSGTRLTVV.

This sequence joins TRBV7-8 and TRBJ1-1; D is uncertain. The length of the CDR3 is 13 residues. Trimming pared 5 bases from V and 3 bases from J, leaving 10 bases between. Germline V gives CDR1 SGHVS, CDR2 FQNEAQ. The CDR3, as DNA: TGTGCCAGCAGCAGGGTCCCGGACACTGAAGCTTTCTTT. This encodes CASSRVPDTEAFF.

The rearrangement joins TRBV6-1 to TRBJ2-6; TRBD1 aligns across 7 bases. Trimming at V came to 4 bases and at J to 2 bases, leaving 8 bases not matched to a gene. The CDR3 is 17 amino acids. The germline CDR1 and CDR2 sequences are MNHNS and SASEGT. The CDR3 sequence is CASSGTFRGTGANVLTF. Here the CDR3 DNA reads TGTGCCAGCAGTGGAACATTCAGGGGGACTGGGGCCAACGTCCTGACTTTC.

V usage is TRBV7-9 and J usage is TRBJ1-4; D gene unclear. The CDR3 is 15 residues long. V was pared by 3 bases and J by 4 bases, with 12 bases between. The germline CDR1 and CDR2 sequences are SEHNR and FQNEAQ (reference sequence). This CDR3 reads CASSFAQVHNEKLFF. The CDR3, as DNA: TGTGCCAGCAGCTTCGCGCAGGTTCATAATGAAAAACTGTTTTTT.

This clone was detected only a few times. The chain combines TRBV7-9 with TRBJ1-1, with a possible D match to TRBD1 (6 bases). The germline gives CDR1 SEHNR, CDR2 FQNEAQ (reference sequence). The CDR3 is 14 amino acids. V lost 5 bases to trimming and J lost 0 bases, with 10 bases between them. The CDR3 DNA is TGTGCCAGCAGCGATCAGGGGATGAACACTGAAGCTTTCTTT. Translation: CASSDQGMNTEAFF.

The chain has TRBV6-6 and TRBJ2-3; maybe TRBD2 (5 bases). This CDR3 has 15 amino acids. V dropped 2 bases and J dropped 5 bases, with 14 bases sitting between them. Germline V gives CDR1 MNHNY, CDR2 SVGAGI (reference sequence). CDR3 residues: CASSYPGIEQDTQYF. The CDR3, as DNA: TGTGCCAGCAGTTACCCCGGGATAGAACAAGATACGCAGTATTTT.

The chain links TRBV30 to TRBJ2-7; the D gene could be TRBD1 or TRBD2 (6 bases each). V was cut by 2 bases and J by 2 bases, with 10 bases left in between. Germline V gene sequence: CDR1 GTSNPN, CDR2 SVGIG (reference sequence). CDR3 length: 13 residues. The CDR3 region is CAWSPRGAYEQYF. CDR3 DNA: TGTGCCTGGAGTCCTAGGGGGGCCTACGAGCAGTACTTC.

This chain uses TRBV19 with TRBJ2-1; D tentatively fits TRBD1 or TRBD2 (5 bases each). From germline, CDR1 is LNHDA and CDR2 SQIVND (reference sequence). Trimming shortened V by 6 bases and J by 5 bases, and 17 bases separated the two germline ends. The CDR3 runs 15 residues. The CDR3 nucleotides read TGTGCCAGTAGCCTCCTCGGGACCAAGAACAATGAGCAGTTCTTC. This sequence encodes CASSLLGTKNNEQFF.

This chain joins TRBV18 and TRBJ2-3; D remains ambiguous. This CDR3 region has 17 residues. The V gene lost 0 bases and the J gene lost 2 bases, with 15 bases spanning the gap. CDR1 is KGHSH, CDR2 LQKENI, per germline. CDR3 sequence: CASSPPSGRFVTDTQYF. The CDR3 nucleotides read TGTGCCAGCTCACCACCGTCAGGCAGGTTTGTCACAGATACGCAGTATTTT.

The CDR3 DNA follows: TGTGCCGTCAGCCGGACAGGGGCTTACACTGAAGCTTTCTTT. Protein: CAVSRTGAYTEAFF. V usage is TRBV27 and J usage is TRBJ1-1, with TRBD1 matching 9 bases. Unmatched junction bases numbered 10, after V lost 11 bases and J lost 3 bases. In germline, CDR1 is MNHEY, CDR2 SMNVEV (reference sequence). The CDR3 runs 14 residues.

J is TRBJ2-5 and V is TRBV9; no reliable D call. Trimming took 0 bases from V and 5 from J, leaving 17 bases between them. The CDR3 has 16 residues. Germline V lookup: CDR1 SGDLS, CDR2 YYNGEE. In DNA, the CDR3 is TGTGCCAGCAGCGTAGGGGCAGCCCTAAGGATGGAGACCCAGTACTTC. It encodes CASSVGAALRMETQYF.

The rearrangement links TRBV7-6 to TRBJ2-7; a possible D gene is TRBD2 (6 bases). V was shortened by 6 bases and J by 1 base, with 19 bases between the two germline ends. CDR1 is SGHVS and CDR2 is FNYEAQ in the germline V gene. The length of the CDR3 is 16 residues. The CDR3 here is CASSSLGGRESYEQYF. In DNA, the CDR3 is TGTGCCAGCAGTTCCCTTGGGGGACGGGAGTCCTACGAGCAGTACTTC.

The chain is built from TRBV28 and TRBJ2-1; 7 bases are shared with TRBD1. CDR3 length: 15 residues. J was trimmed by 3 bases and V by 5 bases; bases with no gene match: 7. Germline CDR1 MDHEN, CDR2 SYDVKM. CDR3 region: CASSTWTGNYNEQFF. In DNA form, the CDR3 reads TGTGCCAGCAGTACCTGGACAGGAAACTACAATGAGCAGTTCTTC.

The rearrangement links TRBV5-6 to TRBJ2-7; no definite D call. Trimming took off 1 base at V and 6 bases at J, with 17 bases between the two ends. This CDR3 comprises 15 residues. Germline CDR1 is SGHDT and CDR2 is YYEEEE. The CDR3 nucleotides are TGTGCCAGCAGCTTGATTCAGGCAGGTCCCGGCGAGCAGTACTTC. Translating gives CASSLIQAGPGEQYF.

This chain connects TRBV21-1 to TRBJ2-1; the D call TRBD1 from the table was never checked on the DNA. TRBV21-1 corresponds to a pseudogene. The CDR3 consists of 15 residues. DNA of the CDR3: TGTGCCAGCAGCAAGGGACAGGGCTGGGACAATGAGCAGTTCTTC. Its protein is CASSKGQGWDNEQFF.

The rearrangement uses TRBV29-1 and TRBJ2-6; D is perhaps TRBD1 (6 bases). Trimming took off 0 bases at V and 2 bases at J, with 11 bases between the two ends. From germline, CDR1 is SQVTM and CDR2 ANQGSEA. This CDR3 region has 16 residues. The CDR3 loop is CSVEDRTGTGANVLTF. CDR3 DNA sequence: TGCAGCGTTGAAGATCGAACAGGGACTGGGGCCAACGTCCTGACTTTC.

This clone was detected a few times. The J gene is TRBJ2-3, the V gene TRBV10-2; D is ambiguous. Germline-derived CDR1 and CDR2 are WSHSY and SAAADI. Trimming removed 5 bases from V and 0 bases from J, with 9 bases in between. This CDR3 is 14 amino acids long. CDR3 in DNA: TGCGCCAGCAGTAGGAGCGCTAGCACAGATACGCAGTATTTT. As protein: CASSRSASTDTQYF.